This T cell receptor (beta chain) was documented in a study of T cell changes during pregnancy in multiple sclerosis. In its sample, this clone was seen once. Deletions cut 2 bases from V and 6 bases from J, with 10 bases between. The germline CDR1 and CDR2 sequences are ENHRY and SYGVKD. This CDR3 region has 13 residues. Repertoires were generated with immunoSEQ multiplex PCR, while TCRdb's copy carries only in-frame clones and drops some. The profile shows tens of thousands of clones, approximately 91% of them singletons. The J gene is TRBJ1-1, the V gene TRBV10-3; possible D gene TRBD1, 6 bases. The sequencing here drew on peripheral blood, taken in the third trimester of pregnancy. This clonotype was sampled from a female donor with multiple sclerosis, enrolled in a pregnancy study. The CDR3 sequence: CAISETGRAEAFF. CDR3 nucleotides: TGTGCCATCAGTGAGACAGGGCGGGCTGAAGCTTTCTTT.